This T cell receptor (beta chain) was recovered during a study of blood T cell repertoires in COVID-19. Study at large: Acute-phase and convalescent COVID-19 samples originated in the United States, Italy and Spain. The cDNA or gDNA used as material had been derived from T cells, B-cell-depleted T cells, or PBMCs.

This clone appeared a single time. Per the original data handling: Reference gene primer amplification gave nucleated cell count estimates. Sequencing used immunoSEQ multiplex PCR; TCRdb keeps in-frame clones, though not all of them. That table is the source of V, J and clone size, and D and trimming were worked out from the DNA. The sample lists about 37,000 clones, 85% to 90% occurring once. V lost 4 bases and J 4 bases, leaving 15 bases between the germline ends. The CDR3 has 15 amino acids. Germline loops: CDR1 SGHDT, CDR2 YYEEEE. The chain has TRBV5-6 and TRBJ1-5; D uncertain. The sample consisted of peripheral blood. This TCR was sampled from a man between 65 and 85 years old with acute or convalescent COVID-19. This chain's CDR3 is CASSGRVFVNQPQHF. In DNA, the CDR3 is TGTGCCAGCAGCGGGAGGGTGTTTGTGAATCAGCCCCAGCATTTT.